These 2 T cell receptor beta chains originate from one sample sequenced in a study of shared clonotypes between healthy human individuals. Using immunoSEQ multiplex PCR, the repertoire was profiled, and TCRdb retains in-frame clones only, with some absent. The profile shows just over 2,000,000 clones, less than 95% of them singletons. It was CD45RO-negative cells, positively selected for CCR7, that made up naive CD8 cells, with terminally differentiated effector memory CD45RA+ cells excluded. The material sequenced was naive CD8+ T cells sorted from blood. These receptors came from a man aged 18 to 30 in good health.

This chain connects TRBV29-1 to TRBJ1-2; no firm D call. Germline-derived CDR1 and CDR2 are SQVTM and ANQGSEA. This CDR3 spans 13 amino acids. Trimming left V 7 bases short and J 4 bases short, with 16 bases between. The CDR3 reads CSADPDGSYGYTF. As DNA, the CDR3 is TGCAGCGCGGACCCGGACGGATCCTATGGCTACACCTTC.

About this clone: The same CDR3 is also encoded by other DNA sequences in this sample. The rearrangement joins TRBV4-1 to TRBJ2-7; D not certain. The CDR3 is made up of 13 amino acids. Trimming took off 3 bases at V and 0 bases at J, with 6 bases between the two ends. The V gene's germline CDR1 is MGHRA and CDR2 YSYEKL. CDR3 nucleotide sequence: TGCGCCAGCAGCCAGGTTCGCTCCTACGAGCAGTACTTC. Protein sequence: CASSQVRSYEQYF.